Reported below is one T cell receptor beta chain. Germline loops: CDR1 KGHDR, CDR2 SFDVKD. V gave up 3 bases and J gave up 3 bases; unmatched junction bases: 11. The CDR3 extends over 17 amino acids. The data are from a study of blood T cell repertoires in COVID-19. In the authors' workflow: Reference gene primer amplification yielded estimated nucleated cell counts. Measured with immunoSEQ multiplex PCR; TCRdb has only the in-frame clones, and not every one. The DNA was the basis for D and trimming; V, J and clone size are from that table. The data contain roughly 230,000 clones, 84% of them singletons.

The sample taken for sequencing was peripheral blood. This clonotype originated in a man in his fifties or sixties with acute or convalescent COVID-19. The chain couples TRBV24-1 to TRBJ2-3, with TRBD2 matching over 7 bases. The CDR3 nucleotides read TGTGCCACCAGTGATGGGGGGGATAACGAAGTAACAGATACGCAGTATTTT. Protein product: CATSDGGDNEVTDTQYF.